This TCR beta chain was sequenced during a study of cytomegalovirus exposure and HLA in healthy donors. Study findings and constraints: The classifier reportedly diagnosed cytomegalovirus status with high specificity and sensitivity. Later analysis showed most CMV-associated TCR beta chains appearing HLA-restricted.

On this clone: Its antigen is unknown.

Trimming removed 5 bases from V and 5 bases from J, with 13 bases in between. Germline V gene sequence: CDR1 MNHEY, CDR2 SMNVEV (reference sequence). The CDR3 is 14 residues long. Use of 60 Vbeta and 13 Jbeta primers characterized the PCR. The protocol was immunoSEQ multiplex PCR, while the TCRdb copy is restricted to in-frame clones and leaves out a portion. This table has approximately 180,000 clones, 70% to 80% appearing once. V usage is TRBV27 and J usage is TRBJ2-1; tentatively, D is TRBD2 (5 bases). Sample: PBMCs. The sequence was collected from a woman in her twenties or thirties in good health and CMV-seropositive. CDR3 in DNA: TGTGCCAGCAGTCGTAGCGTCGGGGACAATGAGCAGTTCTTC. Protein: CASSRSVGDNEQFF.